This passage covers 27 T cell receptor beta chains from one sample sequenced in a study of IL-32 and malignant T cell survival in cutaneous lymphoma. These samples are blood from patients with leukemic cutaneous T cell lymphoma, called Sezary syndrome. The assay was immunoSEQ multiplex PCR, and TCRdb's table has in-frame clones only and misses some. The table lists around 2,300 clones, over 80% of them singletons. Here the sequenced sample was blood, taken on day 0. These receptors all stem from a human donor with cutaneous T cell lymphoma.

The chain combines TRBV9 with TRBJ1-2; 7 bases map to TRBD1. The CDR3 is 14 amino acids. CDR1 and CDR2 (germline): SGDLS, YYNGEE. The V and J ends lost 1 base and 7 bases, in that order; junction bases with no gene match: 7. CDR3 nucleotides: TGTGCCAGCAGCGTAAGCTCAGGGGGACGTGGCTACACCTTC. It translates to CASSVSSGGRGYTF.

This chain joins TRBV7-9 and TRBJ2-7; 8 bases align to TRBD2. This CDR3 has 13 residues. Germline CDR1 SEHNR, CDR2 FQNEAQ (reference sequence). The trim removed 7 bases at V and 6 bases at J, leaving 8 bases unmatched. The CDR3 spells CASTKPGTSEQYF. The CDR3 bases are TGTGCCAGCACGAAACCCGGGACTAGCGAGCAGTACTTC.

V usage is TRBV7-2 and J usage is TRBJ2-3; tentative D call: TRBD2 (7 bases). Germline V gene data show CDR1 as SGHTA and CDR2 as FQGNSA. This CDR3 spans 14 amino acids. V lost 1 base and J 4 bases, leaving 9 bases between the germline ends. CDR3 in amino acids: CASSLEGGADTQYF. For the CDR3, the DNA is TGTGCCAGCAGCTTAGAGGGGGGGGCAGATACGCAGTATTTT. The full variable domain, in which reference TRBV7-2 and TRBJ2-3 provide the parts outside the CDR3, is GAGVSQSPSNKVTEKGKDVELRCDPISGHTALYWYRQSLGQGLEFLIYFQGNSAPDKSGLPSDRFSAERTGGSVSTLTIQRTQQEDSAVYLCASSLEGGADTQYFGPGTRLTVL.

The chain joins TRBV4-3 to TRBJ2-3; 8 positions agree with TRBD2. CDR3 length equals 17 residues. The V gene's germline CDR1 is LGHNA and CDR2 YSLEER. Losses at the gene ends were 0 bases for V and 1 base for J; bases not matched to a gene: 6. The CDR3 DNA is TGCGCCAGCAGCCAAGATCCGCAAGCGGGGGGCACAGATACGCAGTATTTT. It specifies CASSQDPQAGGTDTQYF.

The CDR3 DNA follows: TGTGCCAGCAGCCAAGGAGGGGGGGCGGGTTCACCCCTCCACTTT. Protein sequence: CASSQGGGAGSPLHF. The chain couples TRBV14 to TRBJ1-6, with D perhaps TRBD1 (6 bases). CDR3 size: 15 residues. The germline V gene encodes CDR1 SGHDN and CDR2 FVKESK. V lost 1 base, J lost 9 bases, and 13 bases lay in between.

In its sample, this clone was seen a few times. V usage is TRBV7-9 and J usage is TRBJ1-2; D is perhaps TRBD1 (5 bases). Deletions cut 6 bases from V and 4 bases from J, with 12 bases between. CDR1 is SEHNR and CDR2 is FQNEAQ in the germline V gene (reference sequence). This CDR3 has 13 amino acids. The CDR3 region is CASSSDSAYGYTF. DNA of the CDR3: TGTGCCAGCAGTTCCGACAGCGCCTATGGCTACACCTTC.

V usage is TRBV7-6 and J usage is TRBJ2-7; D unresolved. This CDR3 contains 13 residues. From germline, CDR1 is SGHVS and CDR2 FNYEAQ. V was pared by 7 bases and J by 2 bases, with 12 bases between. CDR3 sequence: CASKGPDTYEQYF. The CDR3 DNA reads TGTGCCAGCAAAGGGCCGGATACCTACGAGCAGTACTTC. Complete variable domain (other parts from reference TRBV7-6 and TRBJ2-7): GAGVSQSPRYKVTKRGQDVALRCDPISGHVSLYWYRQALGQGPEFLTYFNYEAQQDKSGLPNDRFSAERPEGSISTLTIQRTEQRDSAMYRCASKGPDTYEQYFGPGTRLTVT.

The table lists this clone with a few counts. The chain has TRBV7-3 and TRBJ2-1; D possibly corresponds to TRBD1 (6 bases). CDR1 SGHTA and CDR2 FQGTGA come from the germline V gene. Trimming cost V 5 bases and J 1 base, with 12 bases left between them. This CDR3 region has 15 residues. The CDR3 protein is CASSQGQVSYNEQFF. CDR3 DNA: TGTGCCAGCAGCCAGGGACAAGTGTCCTACAATGAGCAGTTCTTC.

This clone turned up a few times. The chain has TRBV19 and TRBJ2-7, with D uncertain. The V gene's germline CDR1 is LNHDA and CDR2 SQIVND (reference sequence). The CDR3 sequence is 11 residues long. Between the trimmed V and J ends, which lost 4 bases and 2 bases, there was a span of 3 bases. CDR3: CASSNTYEQYF. As DNA, the CDR3 is TGTGCCAGTAGTAACACCTACGAGCAGTACTTC.

V and J are TRBV27 and TRBJ2-5, with 10 bases aligning to TRBD2. The germline V gene has CDR1 MNHEY and CDR2 SMNVEV (reference sequence). The CDR3 runs 15 residues. V gave up 6 bases and J gave up 5 bases; unmatched junction bases: 9. This CDR3 is CASSRSGGAWETQYF. The CDR3 DNA follows: TGTGCCAGCAGCAGGAGCGGGGGGGCCTGGGAGACCCAGTACTTC.

This sequence joins TRBV4-2 and TRBJ2-1; D remains unclear. V shed 0 bases and J shed 0 bases, with 12 bases lying between them. CDR3 size: 17 residues. In germline, CDR1 is LGHNA, CDR2 YNFKEQ. CDR3 DNA sequence: TGTGCCAGCAGCCAAGAATTCAACCGACTCTCCTACAATGAGCAGTTCTTC. As protein: CASSQEFNRLSYNEQFF.

The V and J genes are TRBV6-1 and TRBJ2-7, with D perhaps assigned TRBD1 or TRBD2 (5 bases each). CDR3 length: 13 amino acids. Germline lookup yields CDR1 MNHNS and CDR2 SASEGT. V dropped 1 base and J dropped 2 bases, with 6 bases sitting between them. The CDR3, as DNA: TGTGCCAGCAGTGAAGGGGGACCCTACGAGCAGTACTTC. Translated: CASSEGGPYEQYF.

The rearrangement uses TRBV6-5 and TRBJ2-2; tentatively, D is TRBD1 (5 bases). From germline, CDR1 is MNHEY and CDR2 SVGAGI. The CDR3 runs 13 residues. V was cut by 2 bases and J by 7 bases, with 8 bases left in between. The CDR3 nucleotides read TGTGCCAGCAGTTACAAGGGGTTCGGGGAGCTGTTTTTT. Translation gives CASSYKGFGELFF.

The chain joins TRBV10-3 to TRBJ1-2; 8 bases fit TRBD1. CDR3 length equals 13 residues. Losses at the gene ends were 10 bases for V and 6 bases for J; bases not matched to a gene: 10. Germline CDR1 reads ENHRY; CDR2 reads SYGVKD. The CDR3: CASGQGRVNGYTF. The CDR3 bases are TGTGCCAGCGGACAGGGAAGAGTGAATGGCTACACCTTC.

The gene calls are TRBV30 and TRBJ2-1; D uncertain. The germline gives CDR1 GTSNPN, CDR2 SVGIG (reference sequence). The V end was cut by 5 bases, the J end by 6 bases, with 11 bases between. CDR3 length: 12 amino acids. The CDR3 region has the DNA TGTGCCTGGGGAGATCCGGGCAATGAGCAGTTCTTC. Its protein is CAWGDPGNEQFF.

CDR3 protein: CASSLVSGADTQYF. The CDR3 DNA reads TGTGCCAGCAGCTTAGTGTCGGGTGCAGATACGCAGTATTTT. The V call is TRBV7-6, the J call TRBJ2-3; no clear D. Trimming removed 1 base from V and 4 bases from J, with 9 bases in between. CDR1 is SGHVS, CDR2 FNYEAQ, per germline. The length of the CDR3 is 14 residues.

The CDR3 is CASSYRLGGEEDGYTF. The CDR3 nucleotides are TGTGCCAGCAGTTACAGATTGGGGGGGGAAGAGGATGGCTACACCTTC. The chain links TRBV6-7 to TRBJ1-2; possible D gene TRBD1, 5 bases. TRBV6-7 is classed as an ORF, of uncertain function. The germline V and J ends were trimmed by 2 bases and 6 bases, with 19 bases remaining between them. There are 16 residues in the CDR3.

The rearrangement links TRBV5-1 to TRBJ1-4, with TRBD1 identical over 7 bases. The V and J ends lost 4 bases and 7 bases, in that order; junction bases with no gene match: 10. The CDR3 runs to 15 residues. The germline V gene encodes CDR1 SGHRS and CDR2 YFSETQ. This CDR3 reads CASSARTGIFEKLFF. The CDR3 region has the DNA TGCGCCAGCAGCGCCCGGACAGGAATTTTTGAAAAACTGTTTTTT.

The chain combines TRBV29-1 with TRBJ2-7, with 10 bases matching TRBD2. This CDR3 is built from 14 residues. V was pared by 0 bases and J by 1 base, with 0 bases of the junction left unmatched. Germline assignment: CDR1 SQVTM and CDR2 ANQGSEA. DNA of the CDR3: TGCAGCGTTGAAGAAGCGGGAGGGTCCTACGAGCAGTACTTC. Its protein is CSVEEAGGSYEQYF.

This clone appeared a single time. This chain joins TRBV7-8 and TRBJ1-6, with a possible D match to TRBD1 (5 bases). This CDR3 is built from 15 residues. Germline V gene sequence: CDR1 SGHVS, CDR2 FQNEAQ. The V gene lost 1 base and the J gene lost 4 bases, with 8 bases spanning the gap. The CDR3 coding sequence is TGTGCCAGCAGCTTAGAGGGACCGTATAATTCACCCCTCCACTTT. Translation: CASSLEGPYNSPLHF.

This chain links TRBV6-6 with TRBJ1-1, with D possibly being TRBD1 (5 bases). The germline V and J ends were trimmed by 2 bases and 1 base, with 11 bases remaining between them. Per the germline V gene, CDR1 is MNHNY and CDR2 is SVGAGI (reference sequence). The CDR3 is 15 amino acids. CDR3 amino acids: CASSYMSGGNTEAFF. As DNA, the CDR3 is TGTGCCAGCAGTTACATGAGTGGGGGGAACACTGAAGCTTTCTTT.

This clone was found a few times. The chain employs TRBV4-1 and TRBJ2-5, with 9 bases matching TRBD2. After removal of 3 bases from V and 8 bases from J, the junction contained 7 bases not matched to a gene. This CDR3 region has 14 residues. Germline loops: CDR1 MGHRA, CDR2 YSYEKL. The CDR3: CASSQLAGPDTQYF. The CDR3 DNA follows: TGCGCCAGCAGCCAGCTAGCGGGGCCAGATACCCAGTACTTC.

The V and J genes are TRBV11-3 and TRBJ2-7; possible D gene TRBD1, 5 bases. Trimming cost V 5 bases and J 3 bases, with 5 bases left between them. The CDR3 covers 11 residues. Germline assignment: CDR1 SGHNT and CDR2 YENEEA. CDR3 sequence: CASSDSYEQYF. The CDR3 DNA reads as TGTGCCAGCAGCGACAGCTACGAGCAGTACTTC. Full variable domain (rest looked up from reference TRBV11-3 and TRBJ2-7): EAGVVQSPRYKIIEKKQPVAFWCNPISGHNTLYWYLQNLGQGPELLIRYENEEAVDDSQLPKDRFSAERLKGVDSTLKIQPAELGDSAVYLCASSDSYEQYFGPGTRLTVT.

This sequence joins TRBV27 and TRBJ1-5, with D uncertain. V shed 3 bases and J shed 4 bases, with 7 bases lying between them. From germline, CDR1 is MNHEY and CDR2 SMNVEV (reference sequence). The CDR3 is 13 amino acids. CDR3: CASSFGPNQPQHF. The CDR3 DNA reads as TGTGCCAGCAGTTTCGGACCAAATCAGCCCCAGCATTTT.

The rearrangement joins TRBV27 to TRBJ2-3, with no clear D. The CDR3 covers 14 residues. CDR1 and CDR2 (germline): MNHEY, SMNVEV (reference sequence). The V end lost 1 base, the J end lost 4 bases, and 9 bases lay between the germline ends. The CDR3 nucleotides read TGTGCCAGCAGTTTATGGGTGGGCTCAGATACGCAGTATTTT. It codes for CASSLWVGSDTQYF.

This chain links TRBV4-3 with TRBJ1-6, with 9 bases identical to TRBD1. Trimming cost V 2 bases and J 6 bases; bases outside gene matches: 2. The CDR3 runs to 15 residues. Germline V gives CDR1 LGHNA, CDR2 YSLEER. CDR3 loop: CASSQQTGGNSPLHF. CDR3 in DNA: TGCGCCAGCAGCCAACAGACAGGGGGTAATTCACCCCTCCACTTT.

Concerning this clone: At one end, the junction sequence differs from germline, possibly due to a read error. This chain links TRBV7-2 with TRBJ2-3, with 9 bases identical to TRBD1. CDR1 is SGHTA and CDR2 is FQGNSA in the germline V gene. This CDR3 has 16 amino acids. CDR3 residues: CASSPLTGGPTDTQYF. The CDR3 nucleotides read TGCGCCAGCAGCCCCCTTACAGGGGGCCCTACAGATACGCAGTATTTT. Drawing the rest from reference TRBV7-2 and TRBJ2-3, the complete variable domain is GAGVSQSPSNKVTEKGKDVELRCDPISGHTALYWYRQSLGQGLEFLIYFQGNSAPDKSGLPSDRFSAERTGGSVSTLTIQRTQQEDSAVYLCASSPLTGGPTDTQYFGPGTRLTVL.